One sample yielded the 20 T cell receptor beta chains listed below, sequenced in a study of vaccination and CD4 T cells after COVID-19. An Oncomine TCR Beta short-read assay was used to sequence the DNA from cultured CD4+ T cells. TCRdb analysed the PCR reads with MiXCR anew, one entry per CDR3 protein. The sample gives approximately 19,000 distinct CDR3 sequences, about 39% of which show up once; around 12% is in the top ten. These receptors' targets are unknown. As to treatment: roughly 10-day PBMC culture with coronavirus spike peptide pools or control peptides (ViraFEST assay). The sequenced sample was CD4+ T cells from blood, cultured in vitro. These receptor sequences come from a human donor who had recovered from COVID-19.

V and J are TRBV6-2 or TRBV6-3 and TRBJ2-1; TRBD2 matches 7 bases. CDR3 size: 16 residues. Trimming at V came to 2 bases and at J to 8 bases, leaving 12 bases not matched to a gene. CDR1 is MNHEY and CDR2 is SVGEGT in the germline V gene. CDR3 loop: CASSYSGRADRDEQFF. As DNA, the CDR3 is TGTGCCAGCAGTTACAGTGGGAGGGCCGATCGCGATGAGCAGTTCTTC.

This clonotype was recorded a few times. This chain joins TRBV20-1 and TRBJ1-2, with a weak D call TRBD1 (5 bases). Trimming took off 6 bases at V and 4 bases at J, with 18 bases between the two ends. The CDR3 consists of 14 residues. CDR1 is DFQATT and CDR2 is SNEGSKA in the germline V gene (reference sequence). The CDR3 DNA reads TGCAGTGCCAGGGACGAAAAGTCCCCCTATGGCTACACCTTC. As protein: CSARDEKSPYGYTF.

The chain is built from TRBV27 and TRBJ2-3; TRBD1 agrees at 8 bases. The germline CDR1 and CDR2 sequences are MNHEY and SMNVEV (reference sequence). Trimming at V came to 5 bases and at J to 2 bases, leaving 6 bases not matched to a gene. The CDR3 totals 15 residues. CDR3 region: CASSIQGAPTDTQYF. CDR3 coding DNA: TGTGCCAGCAGTATTCAGGGGGCGCCCACAGATACGCAGTATTTT.

This chain connects TRBV27 to TRBJ2-1, with 9 nucleotides matching TRBD1. The CDR3 covers 15 residues. V was clipped by 5 bases and J by 5 bases; unmatched bases: 7. Germline V gives CDR1 MNHEY, CDR2 SMNVEV (reference sequence). The CDR3 bases are TGTGCCAGCAGTGCCTGGACAGGGGCCCACAATGAGCAGTTCTTC. Its protein is CASSAWTGAHNEQFF.

The chain has TRBV7-2 and TRBJ2-3; TRBD2 matches at 11 bases. The CDR3 totals 19 residues. Germline CDR1 is SGHTA and CDR2 is FQGNSA. V was pared by 0 bases and J by 3 bases, with 11 bases of the junction left unmatched. CDR3 bases: TGTGCCAGCAGCTTAGCGCGCGGTAGCGGGAGGGTTAGGACAGATACGCAGTATTTT. Encoded protein: CASSLARGSGRVRTDTQYF.

The chain uses TRBV28 and TRBJ1-2, with D unresolved. CDR1 and CDR2 from the germline V gene are MDHEN and SYDVKM. The germline V and J ends were trimmed by 5 bases and 2 bases, with 9 bases remaining between them. This CDR3 is 13 amino acids long. In DNA, the CDR3 is TGTGCCAGCAGTGAACTTGGGAACTATGGCTACACCTTC. This sequence encodes CASSELGNYGYTF.

The chain has TRBV12-3 or TRBV12-4 and TRBJ1-2; no clear D gene. V dropped 8 bases and J dropped 2 bases, with 12 bases sitting between them. The CDR3 extends over 13 amino acids. The CDR3 reads CASRPSVNYGYTF. The CDR3 nucleotides are TGTGCCAGCCGTCCTTCAGTGAACTATGGCTACACCTTC.

The V gene is TRBV29-1, the J gene TRBJ1-5, with 9 bases matching TRBD1. Germline V gives CDR1 SQVTM, CDR2 ANQGSEA. Germline trimming cut 3 bases from V and 5 bases from J; bases unmatched to any gene: 5. The CDR3 contains 14 residues. CDR3 nucleotides: TGCAGCGTTGAGGGACAGGGTTGGGATCAGCCCCAGCATTTT. Translated, it gives CSVEGQGWDQPQHF.

CDR3 nucleotides: TGTGCCAGCAGTTTAAGAATAGCTGGCCTCTACGAGCAGTACTTC. This gives the protein CASSLRIAGLYEQYF. This chain uses TRBV28 with TRBJ2-7, with D unresolved. With 2 bases removed from V and 3 bases from J, the gap between germline ends came to 14 bases. The germline gives CDR1 MDHEN, CDR2 SYDVKM. The CDR3 is 15 residues long.

This CDR3 reads CASSDPGGTKGADTQYF. CDR3 nucleotide sequence: TGTGCCAGCAGTGACCCCGGGGGGACGAAAGGTGCAGATACGCAGTATTTT. The chain employs TRBV6-2 or TRBV6-3 and TRBJ2-3; TRBD2 matches at 7 bases. The CDR3 extends over 17 amino acids. The ends lost 5 bases at V and 4 bases at J; junction bases unmatched: 15. CDR1 is MNHEY and CDR2 is SVGEGT in the germline V gene.

The gene calls are TRBV20-1 and TRBJ1-4; D is ambiguous. Germline CDR1 reads DFQATT; CDR2 reads SNEGSKA (reference sequence). CDR3 length: 15 residues. The V end lost 0 bases, the J end lost 5 bases, and 13 bases lay between the germline ends. Here the CDR3 DNA reads TGCAGTGCTAGAGATCGGAGGCTATGGAATGAAAAACTGTTTTTT. This sequence encodes CSARDRRLWNEKLFF.

V usage is TRBV9 and J usage is TRBJ1-2; 8 nucleotides line up with TRBD1. Germline V gene sequence: CDR1 SGDLS, CDR2 YYNGEE. The CDR3 totals 14 residues. J was trimmed by 5 bases and V by 3 bases; bases with no gene match: 6. The CDR3 loop reads CASSEPQGAYGYTF. The CDR3 DNA sequence: TGTGCCAGCAGCGAACCTCAGGGGGCATATGGCTACACCTTC.

This clonotype was counted between two and nine times. J is TRBJ1-5 and V is TRBV7-8; 7 nucleotides match TRBD1. CDR3 length: 17 amino acids. J was trimmed by 1 base and V by 5 bases; bases with no gene match: 11. The V gene's germline CDR1 is SGHVS and CDR2 FQNEAQ. As DNA, the CDR3 is TGTGCCAGCAGCCATGCAGGGGGGGCGCGGAGCAATCAGCCCCAGCATTTT. This translates into CASSHAGGARSNQPQHF.

This clonotype is classed as medium-sized. CDR3 protein: CASSSPAVLGGNEQFF. In DNA form, the CDR3 reads TGTGCCAGCAGCTCGCCCGCTGTCTTGGGGGGGAATGAGCAGTTCTTC. The chain is built from TRBV5-4 and TRBJ2-1; 7 positions match TRBD2. The germline gives CDR1 SGHNT, CDR2 YYREEE (reference sequence). The CDR3 consists of 16 residues. Trimming cost V 3 bases and J 7 bases; bases outside gene matches: 13.

This clonotype was counted only a few times. The rearrangement uses TRBV7-2 and TRBJ2-3; 9 positions agree with TRBD2. This CDR3 comprises 19 residues. Germline V gives CDR1 SGHTA, CDR2 FQGNSA. The J segment lost 0 bases and the V segment lost 3 bases, leaving 13 bases of the junction unmatched. CDR3 amino acids: CASSLSWGGGAPSTDTQYF. DNA of the CDR3: TGTGCCAGCAGCTTGTCTTGGGGCGGGGGGGCTCCTAGCACAGATACGCAGTATTTT.

A few counts support this clonotype. The chain uses TRBV7-6 and TRBJ1-5; 11 positions match TRBD1. J lost 6 bases, V lost 4 bases, and 5 bases had no gene match. CDR1 and CDR2 (germline): SGHVS, FNYEAQ. The CDR3 consists of 15 residues. The CDR3 sequence is CASSSTGTGGQPQHF. DNA for the CDR3: TGTGCCAGCAGCTCCACCGGGACAGGGGGTCAGCCCCAGCATTTT. The whole variable domain, filled in from reference TRBV7-6 and TRBJ1-5, reads GAGVSQSPRYKVTKRGQDVALRCDPISGHVSLYWYRQALGQGPEFLTYFNYEAQQDKSGLPNDRFSAERPEGSISTLTIQRTEQRDSAMYRCASSSTGTGGQPQHFGDGTRLSIL.

V gene TRBV2 combines with J gene TRBJ2-1, with a weak D call TRBD2 (5 bases). The CDR3 extends over 13 amino acids. In germline, CDR1 is SNHLY, CDR2 FYNNEI. V was shortened by 6 bases and J by 9 bases, with 15 bases between the two germline ends. Here the CDR3 DNA reads TGTGCCAGCAGCTGGGTCTATCGGGGTGAGCAGTTCTTC. Its protein product is CASSWVYRGEQFF.

This clonotype has more than one count but fewer than ten. The chain links TRBV20-1 to TRBJ1-2; a weak D match, TRBD1 (6 bases). The CDR3 totals 14 residues. CDR1 DFQATT and CDR2 SNEGSKA come from the germline V gene (reference sequence). The V gene lost 1 base and the J gene lost 2 bases, with 11 bases spanning the gap. This CDR3 is CSARVRTENYGYTF. The CDR3 DNA follows: TGCAGTGCTAGAGTTCGGACAGAGAACTATGGCTACACCTTC.

In this sample, this clonotype turned up a few times. The chain employs TRBV10-3 and TRBJ2-7; 10 nucleotides align to TRBD1. The ends lost 4 bases at V and 5 bases at J; junction bases unmatched: 8. The CDR3 length is 15 residues. Germline-derived CDR1 and CDR2 are ENHRY and SYGVKD. CDR3 nucleotide sequence: TGTGCCATCAGTGGGACCTCCGGGACAGGGGACGAGCAGTACTTC. Residues: CAISGTSGTGDEQYF.

J is TRBJ2-7 and V is TRBV5-1; 8 positions match TRBD1. V dropped 3 bases and J dropped 0; count of bases not matched to a gene: 8. This CDR3 has 16 residues. The germline V gene encodes CDR1 SGHRS and CDR2 YFSETQ. This CDR3 reads CASSYLRQGSSYEQYF. CDR3 nucleotide sequence: TGCGCCAGCAGCTACCTACGACAGGGGTCCTCCTACGAGCAGTACTTC.